This T cell receptor (beta chain) originates from a study of OX40 agonist ivuxolimab in advanced cancers. Study-wide points: Low normalized T-cell clonal expansion also characterized some of the nonresponders. Clonal expansion by week 6 occurred in CD4+ and CD8+ blood T cells (at 0.1 to 3.0 mg/kg).

The table came from immunoSEQ multiplex PCR; TCRdb's copy has only in-frame clones and leaves some out. The sample holds about 59,000 clones; 87% are singletons and the top ten take more than 0.35%. Germline CDR1 MGHRA, CDR2 YSYEKL. The CDR3 is 15 amino acids. Trimming removed 0 bases from V and 9 bases from J, with 15 bases in between. Comment on this clone: Antigen unknown.

This TCR was sampled from an adult with an advanced solid tumor such as melanoma, head and neck, liver or kidney cancer. The input for sequencing was CD4+ or CD8+ T cells sorted from blood, taken in a trial of the OX40 agonist ivuxolimab. The chain employs TRBV4-1 and TRBJ2-1; TRBD1 is a possible D gene (7 bases). The CDR3 protein is CASSQDVGGGSEQFF. CDR3 nucleotides: TGCGCCAGCAGCCAAGATGTCGGAGGGGGCAGTGAGCAGTTCTTC.